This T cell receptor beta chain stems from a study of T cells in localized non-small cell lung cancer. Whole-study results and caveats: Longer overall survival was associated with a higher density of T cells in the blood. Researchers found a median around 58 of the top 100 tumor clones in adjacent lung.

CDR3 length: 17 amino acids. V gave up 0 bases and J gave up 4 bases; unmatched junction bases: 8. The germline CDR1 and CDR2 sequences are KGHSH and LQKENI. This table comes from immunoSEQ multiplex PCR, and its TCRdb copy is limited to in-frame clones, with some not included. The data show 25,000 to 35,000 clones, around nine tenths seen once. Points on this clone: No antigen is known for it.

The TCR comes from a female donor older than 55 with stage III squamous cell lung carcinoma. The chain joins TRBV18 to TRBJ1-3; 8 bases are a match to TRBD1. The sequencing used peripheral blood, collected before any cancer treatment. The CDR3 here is CASSPPQGAKGGNTIYF. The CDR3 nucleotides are TGTGCCAGCTCACCACCGCAGGGGGCGAAGGGAGGAAACACCATATATTTT.